A selection of T cell receptor beta chains follows, all from one sample in a study of vaccination and CD4 T cells after COVID-19. These receptors lack a known antigen. TCRdb re-called the PCR reads with MiXCR, one entry per CDR3 protein. In the table there are about 10,000 distinct CDR3 sequences, around 59% of which are singletons. Material: CD4+ T cells from blood, cultured in vitro. The receptors stem from a human donor who had recovered from COVID-19. The CDR3 runs from the conserved cysteine through the conserved F or W. The order of the fields is clone size, D gene, V gene, J gene, CDR3 protein, CDR3 DNA. D genes are given only for firm matches. Clone sizes are given selectively: once, few, many, or a class where the clone is expanded.

NA,TRBD2,TRBV18,TRBJ2-7,CASSNSGSSYEQYF,TGTGCCAGCTCCAATAGCGGGAGCTCCTACGAGCAGTACTTC
few,NA,TRBV27,TRBJ1-6,CASRSVSSPLHF,TGTGCCAGCAGGTCGGTCAGTTCACCCCTCCACTTT
NA,NA,TRBV24-1,TRBJ2-1,CATSDQSTGNNEQFF,TGTGCCACCAGTGACCAATCAACAGGGAACAATGAGCAGTTCTTC
NA,NA,TRBV2,TRBJ2-7,CASSGDNYEQYF,TGTGCCAGCAGTGGCGACAACTACGAGCAGTACTTC
NA,NA,TRBV7-2,TRBJ1-2,CASSLLRNYGYTF,TGTGCCAGCAGCTTACTCAGGAACTATGGCTACACCTTC
NA,NA,TRBV20-1,TRBJ1-4,CSASVATNEKLFF,TGCAGTGCTAGTGTTGCAACTAATGAAAAACTGTTTTTT
NA,TRBD2,TRBV6-2/TRBV6-3,TRBJ2-1,CASSPLPGLAGGREQFF,TGTGCCAGCAGTCCGCTCCCGGGACTAGCGGGGGGAAGAGAGCAGTTCTTC
NA,NA,TRBV2,TRBJ1-1,CASMWDNTEAFF,TGTGCCAGCATGTGGGATAACACTGAAGCTTTCTTT
NA,NA,TRBV19,TRBJ1-2,CASSMLGSYGYTF,TGTGCCAGTAGTATGCTGGGGTCCTATGGCTACACCTTC
few,TRBD1,TRBV6-2/TRBV6-3,TRBJ1-2,CASRRDSRLGYTF,TGTGCCAGCAGGAGGGACAGCCGCCTTGGCTACACCTTC
NA,NA,TRBV15,TRBJ2-2,CATSRDGGRVTGELFF,TGTGCCACCAGCAGAGATGGGGGGCGGGTCACCGGGGAGCTGTTTTTT
NA,TRBD2,TRBV20-1,TRBJ2-3,CSARDTSGRGSADTQYF,TGCAGTGCTAGAGATACCAGCGGGAGGGGCTCAGCAGATACGCAGTATTTT
NA,TRBD2,TRBV11-2,TRBJ2-7,CASSPGLAGAGSYEQYF,TGTGCCAGCAGCCCGGGACTAGCGGGAGCGGGTTCCTACGAGCAGTACTTC
NA,TRBD1,TRBV29-1,TRBJ2-2,CSGHRGTGELFF,TGCAGCGGGCACAGGGGGACCGGGGAGCTGTTTTTT
NA,NA,TRBV7-9,TRBJ1-6,CASSFWSWTYNSPLHF,TGTGCCAGCAGCTTCTGGTCATGGACCTATAATTCACCCCTCCACTTT
NA,NA,TRBV7-9,TRBJ1-2,CASSSQRQLDHYGYTF,TGTGCCAGCAGCTCACAACGACAGCTAGATCACTATGGCTACACCTTC
NA,NA,TRBV2,TRBJ2-7,CASTSRELGSEQYF,TGTGCCAGCACTTCCCGGGAGTTGGGAAGCGAGCAGTACTTC
NA,TRBD2,TRBV6-1,TRBJ2-1,CASIRSGGLSSYNEQFF,TGTGCCAGCATACGGAGCGGGGGCCTGAGCTCCTACAATGAGCAGTTCTTC
few,NA,TRBV5-6,TRBJ1-6,CASSLYGFMGGDSPLHF,TGTGCCAGCAGTTTGTACGGGTTTATGGGGGGCGATTCACCCCTCCACTTT
NA,TRBD1,TRBV5-1,TRBJ1-1,CASSVGTAYTEAFF,TGCGCCAGCTCCGTGGGGACAGCTTACACTGAAGCTTTCTTT
NA,TRBD2,TRBV6-2/TRBV6-3,TRBJ2-3,CASSSEGRLAGGHTDTQYF,TGTGCCAGCAGTTCCGAGGGAAGACTAGCGGGGGGGCACACAGATACGCAGTATTTT